The clone carrying this T cell receptor beta chain occurred a few times. As yet, its antigen is unknown. V lost 5 bases, J lost 5 bases, and 9 bases lay in between. The CDR3 totals 12 residues. Per the germline V gene, CDR1 is MNHEY and CDR2 is SMNVEV (reference sequence). The data derive from a study of high-grade serous ovarian cancer treatment subgroups. Whole-study context: Mean per sample: around 14,000 reads, 6,500 to 9,000 unique TCR beta rearrangements.

Study findings and constraints: Different patients shared almost no repertoire; same-patient tumors shared about 0.11 to 0.79. TCR clonal relatedness correlated positively with neoantigen level. These tumor repertoires lack spatial information from bulk sequencing.

Tumor tissue was taken before any definitive surgery or chemotherapy was given. The protocol was immunoSEQ multiplex PCR, while the TCRdb copy is restricted to in-frame clones and leaves out a portion. The sample shows around 2,600 clones, 75% of them seen only once. The TCR was taken from a human donor with high-grade serous ovarian cancer. Source material: tumor tissue. The V call is TRBV27, the J call TRBJ2-5; no reliable D call. The CDR3 region has the DNA TGTGCCAGCAGTCCGGAAGGGGAGACCCAGTACTTC. It codes for CASSPEGETQYF.